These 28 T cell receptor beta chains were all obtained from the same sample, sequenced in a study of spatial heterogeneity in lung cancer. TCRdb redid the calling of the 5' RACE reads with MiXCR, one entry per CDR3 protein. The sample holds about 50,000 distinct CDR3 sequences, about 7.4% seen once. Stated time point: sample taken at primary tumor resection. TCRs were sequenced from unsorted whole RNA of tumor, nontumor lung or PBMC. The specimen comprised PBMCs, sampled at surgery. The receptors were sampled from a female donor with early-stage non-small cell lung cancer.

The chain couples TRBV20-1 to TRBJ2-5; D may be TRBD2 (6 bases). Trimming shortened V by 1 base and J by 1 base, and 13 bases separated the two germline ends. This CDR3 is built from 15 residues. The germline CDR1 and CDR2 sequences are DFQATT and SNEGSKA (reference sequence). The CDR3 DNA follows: TGCAGTGCTAGAGGCATTAGCGGATCCCAAGAGACCCAGTACTTC. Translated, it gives CSARGISGSQETQYF.

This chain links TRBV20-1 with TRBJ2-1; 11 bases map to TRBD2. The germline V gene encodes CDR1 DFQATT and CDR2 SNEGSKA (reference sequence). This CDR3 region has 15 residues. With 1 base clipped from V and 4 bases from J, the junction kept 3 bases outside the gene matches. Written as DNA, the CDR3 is TGCAGTGCTAGAGGACTAGCGGGGACGTACAATGAGCAGTTCTTC. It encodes CSARGLAGTYNEQFF.

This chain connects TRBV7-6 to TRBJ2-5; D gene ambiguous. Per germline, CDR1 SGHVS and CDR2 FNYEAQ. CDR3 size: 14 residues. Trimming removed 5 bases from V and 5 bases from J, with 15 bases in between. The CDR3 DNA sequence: TGTGCCAGCAGCCCCCCCTACCCGGTGGAGACCCAGTACTTC. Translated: CASSPPYPVETQYF.

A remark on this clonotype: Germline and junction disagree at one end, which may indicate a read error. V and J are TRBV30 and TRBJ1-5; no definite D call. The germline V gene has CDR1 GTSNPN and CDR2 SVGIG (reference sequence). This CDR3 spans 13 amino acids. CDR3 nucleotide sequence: TGTGTCTGGAGTGGGCAGGGCAATCAGCCCCAGCATTTT. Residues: CVWSGQGNQPQHF.

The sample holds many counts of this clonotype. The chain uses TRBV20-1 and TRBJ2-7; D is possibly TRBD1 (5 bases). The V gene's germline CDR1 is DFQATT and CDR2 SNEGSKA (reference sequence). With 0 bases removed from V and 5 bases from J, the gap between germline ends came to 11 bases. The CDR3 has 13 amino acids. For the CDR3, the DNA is TGCAGTGCTAGAGATTCAAGGGGTCACGAGCAGTACTTC. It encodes CSARDSRGHEQYF.

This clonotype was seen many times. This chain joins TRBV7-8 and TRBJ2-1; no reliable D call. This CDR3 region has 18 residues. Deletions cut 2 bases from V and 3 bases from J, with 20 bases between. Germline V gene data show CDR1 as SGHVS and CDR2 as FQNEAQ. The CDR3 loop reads CASSLRSPGAVGYNEQFF. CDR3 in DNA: TGTGCCAGCAGCTTACGGTCTCCCGGCGCAGTAGGCTACAATGAGCAGTTCTTC.

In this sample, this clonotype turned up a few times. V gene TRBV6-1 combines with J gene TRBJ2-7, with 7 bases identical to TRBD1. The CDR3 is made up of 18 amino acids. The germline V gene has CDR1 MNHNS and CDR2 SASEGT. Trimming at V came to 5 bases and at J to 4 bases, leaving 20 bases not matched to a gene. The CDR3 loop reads CASSRKGQVSGQRYEQYF. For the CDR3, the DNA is TGTGCCAGCAGTCGTAAGGGACAAGTCTCGGGACAGAGATACGAGCAGTACTTC.

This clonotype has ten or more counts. The CDR3 DNA reads TGCAGCGTCCTCACTAGCGCCTACAATGAGCAGTTCTTC. Protein product: CSVLTSAYNEQFF. This rearrangement joins TRBV29-1 to TRBJ2-1; 7 nucleotides match TRBD2. V shed 6 bases, J shed 2 bases, and the junction held 4 bases outside the gene matches. Germline CDR1 reads SQVTM; CDR2 reads ANQGSEA. This CDR3 is built from 13 residues.

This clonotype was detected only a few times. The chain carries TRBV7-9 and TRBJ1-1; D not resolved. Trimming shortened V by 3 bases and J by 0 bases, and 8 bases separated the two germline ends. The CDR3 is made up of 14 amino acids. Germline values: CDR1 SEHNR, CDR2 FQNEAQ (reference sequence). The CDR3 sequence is CASSFSRLNTEAFF. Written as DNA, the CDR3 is TGTGCCAGCAGCTTTTCTCGACTGAACACTGAAGCTTTCTTT.

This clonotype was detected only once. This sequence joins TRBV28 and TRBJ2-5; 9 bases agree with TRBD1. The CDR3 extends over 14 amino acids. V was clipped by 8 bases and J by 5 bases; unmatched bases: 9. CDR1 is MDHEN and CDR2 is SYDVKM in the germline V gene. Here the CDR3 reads CASRGTGSAETQYF. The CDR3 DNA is TGTGCCAGCCGAGGGACAGGGTCGGCGGAGACCCAGTACTTC.

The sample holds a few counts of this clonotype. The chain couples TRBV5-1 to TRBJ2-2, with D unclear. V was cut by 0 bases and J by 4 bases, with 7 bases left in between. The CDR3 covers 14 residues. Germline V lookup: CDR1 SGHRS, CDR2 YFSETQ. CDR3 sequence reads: CASSLAWGTGELFF. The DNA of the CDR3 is TGCGCCAGCAGCTTGGCCTGGGGCACCGGGGAGCTGTTTTTT.

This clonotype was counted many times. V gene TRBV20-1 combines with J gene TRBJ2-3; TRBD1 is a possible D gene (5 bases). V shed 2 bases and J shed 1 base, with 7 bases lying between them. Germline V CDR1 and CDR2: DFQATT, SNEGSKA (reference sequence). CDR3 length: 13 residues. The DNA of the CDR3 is TGCAGTGCTAGATTAGGGGGCACAGATACGCAGTATTTT. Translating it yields CSARLGGTDTQYF.

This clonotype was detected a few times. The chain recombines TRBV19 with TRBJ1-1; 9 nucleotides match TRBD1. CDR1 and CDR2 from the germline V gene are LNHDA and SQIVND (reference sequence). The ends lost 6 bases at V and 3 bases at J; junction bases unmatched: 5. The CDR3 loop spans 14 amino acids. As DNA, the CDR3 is TGTGCCAGTAGGGTACAGGGGGCCTACACTGAAGCTTTCTTT. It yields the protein CASRVQGAYTEAFF.

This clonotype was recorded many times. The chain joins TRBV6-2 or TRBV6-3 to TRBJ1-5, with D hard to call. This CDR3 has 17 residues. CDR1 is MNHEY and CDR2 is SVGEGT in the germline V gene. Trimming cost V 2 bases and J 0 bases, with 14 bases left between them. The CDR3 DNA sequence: TGTGCCAGCAGTTACGGGCCCGTGGGATATAGCAATCAGCCCCAGCATTTT. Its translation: CASSYGPVGYSNQPQHF.

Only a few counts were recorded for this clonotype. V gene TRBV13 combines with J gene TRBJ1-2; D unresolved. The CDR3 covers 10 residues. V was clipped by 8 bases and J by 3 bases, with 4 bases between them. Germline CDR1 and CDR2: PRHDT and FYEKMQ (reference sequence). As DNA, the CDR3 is TGTGCCAGCTCCCACTATGGCTACACCTTC. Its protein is CASSHYGYTF.

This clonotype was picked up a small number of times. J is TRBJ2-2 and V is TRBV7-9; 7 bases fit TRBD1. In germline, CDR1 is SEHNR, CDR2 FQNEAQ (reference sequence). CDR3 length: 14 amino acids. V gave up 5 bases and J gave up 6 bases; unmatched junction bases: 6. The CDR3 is CASSPSGQSGELFF. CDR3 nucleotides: TGTGCCAGCAGCCCTTCGGGACAGTCCGGGGAGCTGTTTTTT. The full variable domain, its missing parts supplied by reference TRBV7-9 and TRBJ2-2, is DTGVSQNPRHKITKRGQNVTFRCDPISEHNRLYWYRQTLGQGPEFLTYFQNEAQLEKSRLLSDRFSAERPKGSFSTLEIQRTEQGDSAMYLCASSPSGQSGELFFGEGSRLTVL.

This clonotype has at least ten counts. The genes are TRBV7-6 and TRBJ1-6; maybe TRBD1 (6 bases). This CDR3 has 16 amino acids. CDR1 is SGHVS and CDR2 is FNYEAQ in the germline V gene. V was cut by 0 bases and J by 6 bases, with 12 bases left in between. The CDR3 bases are TGTGCCAGCAGCTTAGCGAGGACAGCAGCTAATTCACCCCTCCACTTT. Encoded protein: CASSLARTAANSPLHF.

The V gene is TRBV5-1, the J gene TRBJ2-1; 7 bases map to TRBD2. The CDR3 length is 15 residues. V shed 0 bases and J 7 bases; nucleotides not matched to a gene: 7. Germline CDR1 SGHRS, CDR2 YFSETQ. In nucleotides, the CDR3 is TGCGCCAGCAGCTTGGAAGGGAGGGAGTTGAATGAGCAGTTCTTC. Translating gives CASSLEGRELNEQFF.

CDR3 sequence: CATSEPRQGGTDTQYF. The CDR3 nucleotides are TGTGCCACCAGTGAACCGAGACAGGGAGGCACAGATACGCAGTATTTT. The chain combines TRBV24-1 with TRBJ2-3, with 7 positions matching TRBD1. In germline, CDR1 is KGHDR, CDR2 SFDVKD. The CDR3 contains 16 residues. Unmatched junction bases numbered 7, after V lost 4 bases and J lost 1 base.

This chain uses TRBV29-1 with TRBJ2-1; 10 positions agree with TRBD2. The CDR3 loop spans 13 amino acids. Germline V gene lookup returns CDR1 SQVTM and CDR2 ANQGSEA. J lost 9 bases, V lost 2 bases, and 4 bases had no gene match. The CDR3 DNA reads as TGCAGCGTTGAACCTAGCGGGGGTGGTGAGCAGTTCTTC. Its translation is CSVEPSGGGEQFF.

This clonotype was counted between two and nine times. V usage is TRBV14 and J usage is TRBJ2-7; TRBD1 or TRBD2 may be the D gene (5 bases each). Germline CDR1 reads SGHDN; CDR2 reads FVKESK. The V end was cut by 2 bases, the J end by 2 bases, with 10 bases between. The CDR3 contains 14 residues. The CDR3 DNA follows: TGTGCCAGCAGCCAAAGACTGGGACCCTACGAGCAGTACTTC. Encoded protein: CASSQRLGPYEQYF.

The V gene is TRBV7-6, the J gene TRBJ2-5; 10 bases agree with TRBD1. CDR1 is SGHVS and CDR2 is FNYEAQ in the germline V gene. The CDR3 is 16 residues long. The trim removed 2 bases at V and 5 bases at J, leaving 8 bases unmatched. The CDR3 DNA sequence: TGTGCCAGCAGCTTAATGACAGGGGGCGTTGGGGAGACCCAGTACTTC. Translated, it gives CASSLMTGGVGETQYF.

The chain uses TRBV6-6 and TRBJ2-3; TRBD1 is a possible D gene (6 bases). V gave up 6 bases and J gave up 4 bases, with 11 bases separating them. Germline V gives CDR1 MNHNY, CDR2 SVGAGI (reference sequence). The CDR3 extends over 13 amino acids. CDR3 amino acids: CASSRGEADTQYF. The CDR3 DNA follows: TGTGCCAGCAGCAGGGGTGAGGCAGATACGCAGTATTTT.

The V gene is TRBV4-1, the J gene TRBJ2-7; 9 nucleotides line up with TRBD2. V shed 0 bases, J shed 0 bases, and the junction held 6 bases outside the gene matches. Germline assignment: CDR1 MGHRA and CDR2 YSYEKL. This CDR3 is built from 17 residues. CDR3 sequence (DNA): TGCGCCAGCAGCCAAGATAGGGGCGGGGGGGCCTCCTACGAGCAGTACTTC. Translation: CASSQDRGGGASYEQYF.

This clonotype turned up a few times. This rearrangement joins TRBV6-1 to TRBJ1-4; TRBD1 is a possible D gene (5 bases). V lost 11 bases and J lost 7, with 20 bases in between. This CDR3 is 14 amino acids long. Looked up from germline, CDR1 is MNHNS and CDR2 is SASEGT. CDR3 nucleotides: TGTGCCTCTCGGGACTCTAACGACGTTGAAAAACTGTTTTTT. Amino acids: CASRDSNDVEKLFF.

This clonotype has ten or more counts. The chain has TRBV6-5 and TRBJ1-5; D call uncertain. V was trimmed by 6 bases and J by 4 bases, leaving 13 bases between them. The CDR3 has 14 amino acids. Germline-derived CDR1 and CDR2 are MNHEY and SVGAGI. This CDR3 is CASRPGPGNQPQHF. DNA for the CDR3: TGTGCCAGCAGGCCAGGACCTGGGAATCAGCCCCAGCATTTT.

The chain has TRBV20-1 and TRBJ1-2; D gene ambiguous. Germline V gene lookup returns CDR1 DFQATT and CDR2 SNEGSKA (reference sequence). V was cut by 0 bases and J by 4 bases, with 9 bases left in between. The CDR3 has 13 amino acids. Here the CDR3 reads CSARDERTYGYTF. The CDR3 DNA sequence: TGCAGTGCTAGAGATGAAAGGACCTATGGCTACACCTTC.

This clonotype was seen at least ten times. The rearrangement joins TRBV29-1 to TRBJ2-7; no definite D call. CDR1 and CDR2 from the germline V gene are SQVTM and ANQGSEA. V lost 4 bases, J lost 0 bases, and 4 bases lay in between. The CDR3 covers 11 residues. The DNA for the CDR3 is TGCAGCGTTGTAATCTCCTACGAGCAGTACTTC. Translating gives CSVVISYEQYF.